This TCR beta chain was sequenced for a study of regulatory T cells in long-lasting Graves disease. This CDR3 spans 17 amino acids. The V end was cut by 1 base, the J end by 5 bases, with 20 bases between. CDR1 is MNHEY, CDR2 SVGAGI, per germline. Through Arm-PCR of CDR3 regions and iRepertoire HTBI primers, TCR beta libraries were built. Each CDR3 protein is one row after TCRdb ran MiXCR on the multiplex PCR reads. In the table there are some 220,000 distinct CDR3 sequences, 15% to 20% of which are singletons. This clonotype came up many times. Time point noted: newly diagnosed GD, antithyroid drugs for less than 3 months. RNA from PBMCs was the source of the TCR library. Patients were from an endocrinology department in Xi'an, China. A blood draw put about 10 milliliters of peripheral blood into EDTA tubes. These data also featured in a second study, about T cells in Graves' hyperthyroidism and ophthalmopathy. That study adds: Patients showing uncontrolled infection, other autoimmune disease, pregnancy or lactation were ineligible.

The rearrangement links TRBV6-5 to TRBJ2-5, with a possible D match to TRBD2 (7 bases). The TCR originated in a woman in her twenties or thirties with Graves disease. The sequenced sample was peripheral blood mononuclear cells (PBMCs), obtained at new diagnosis, from a patient treated with antithyroid drugs. CDR3 sequence reads: CASSYLRRGGQGETQYF. For the CDR3, the DNA is TGTGCCAGCAGTTACTTACGAAGGGGAGGGCAGGGGGAGACCCAGTACTTC.